This record covers a single T cell receptor beta chain. The antigen remains undetermined. This entry belongs to a study of graft-versus-host responses after intestinal transplantation. About the study: Every recipient had anti-thymocyte globulin induction and approximately three years of tacrolimus plus steroids.

Study-wide findings and caveats: Early post-transplant HvG declines showed an association with peak circulating GvH clone levels. Recipient marrow showed GvH clones, some seen first in ileum or blood.

CDR3 length: 14 residues. V trimming: 4 bases; J trimming: 7 bases; junction bases outside the gene matches: 5. Germline CDR1 is SGHRS and CDR2 is YFSETQ. This table comes from immunoSEQ multiplex PCR, and its TCRdb copy is limited to in-frame clones, with some not included. The sample has about 120,000 clones, 90% seen once; the top ten hold about 0.18%. This sample comprised unstimulated CD4+ T cells sorted from spleen or lymph node cells, obtained before intestinal transplant. This receptor was taken from a human donor who received an intestinal transplant. The chain has TRBV5-1 and TRBJ1-6; 7 bases match TRBD1. CDR3 loop: CASSRGQLNSPLHF. The CDR3 DNA reads TGCGCCAGCAGCAGGGGACAGCTAAATTCACCCCTCCACTTT.